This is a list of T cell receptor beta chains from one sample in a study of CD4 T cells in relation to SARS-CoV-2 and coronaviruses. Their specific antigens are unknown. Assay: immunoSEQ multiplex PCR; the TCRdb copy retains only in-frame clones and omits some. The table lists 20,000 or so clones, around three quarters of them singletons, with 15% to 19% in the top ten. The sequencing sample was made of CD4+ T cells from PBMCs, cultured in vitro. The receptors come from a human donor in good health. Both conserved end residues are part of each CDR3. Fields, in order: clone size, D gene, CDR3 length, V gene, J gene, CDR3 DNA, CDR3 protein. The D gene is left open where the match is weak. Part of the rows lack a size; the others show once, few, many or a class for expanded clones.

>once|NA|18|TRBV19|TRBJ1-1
TGTGCCAGTAGTATAGGAAGATGGACAGTGAAGGCGAACACTGAAGCTTTCTTT
CASSIGRWTVKANTEAFF
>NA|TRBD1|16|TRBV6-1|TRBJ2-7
TGTGCCAGCAGTGAAGCAGAGGGGACAGGGGGCTACGAGCAGTACTTC
CASSEAEGTGGYEQYF
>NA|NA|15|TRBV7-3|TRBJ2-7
TGTGCCAGCAGCTTAATGTCAGGGGTCCCCTACGAGCAGTACTTC
CASSLMSGVPYEQYF
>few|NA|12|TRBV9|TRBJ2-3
TGTGCCAGCAGCGCGGACAGAGATACGCAGTATTTT
CASSADRDTQYF
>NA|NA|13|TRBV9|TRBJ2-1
TGTGCCAGCAGCGTAGCTAGAGGCAATGAGCAGTTCTTC
CASSVARGNEQFF
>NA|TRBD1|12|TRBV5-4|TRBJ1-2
TGTGCCAGCAGCTTCCGGACAGGAGGCTACACCTTC
CASSFRTGGYTF
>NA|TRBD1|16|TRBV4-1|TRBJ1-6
TGCGCCAGCAGCCTCCAGGACAGGGGAACAAATTCACCCCTCCACTTT
CASSLQDRGTNSPLHF
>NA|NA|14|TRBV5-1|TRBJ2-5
TGCGCCAGCAGCTTGGGACAGAAAGAAGAGACCCAGTACTTC
CASSLGQKEETQYF
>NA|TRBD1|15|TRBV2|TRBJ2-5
TGTGCCAGCAGCGGTGGACAGGGGGCGATTGAGACCCAGTACTTC
CASSGGQGAIETQYF
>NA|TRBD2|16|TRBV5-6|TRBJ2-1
TGTGCCAGCAGCCCAGCTAGCGGGAGTTATTACAATGAGCAGTTCTTC
CASSPASGSYYNEQFF
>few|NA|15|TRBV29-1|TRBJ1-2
TGCAGCGTTGAAACCCCCTTGGGGACTAACTATGGCTACACCTTC
CSVETPLGTNYGYTF
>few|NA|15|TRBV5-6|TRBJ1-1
TGTGCCAGCAGCTGGCCAGCAAACTGGGAGACTGAAGCTTTCTTT
CASSWPANWETEAFF
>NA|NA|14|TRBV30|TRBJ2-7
TGTGCCTGGAGTGTTGGCGGGACCTCCTACGAGCAGTACTTC
CAWSVGGTSYEQYF
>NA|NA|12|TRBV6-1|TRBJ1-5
TGTGCCAGCAGTGACGGTGATCAGCCCCAGCATTTT
CASSDGDQPQHF
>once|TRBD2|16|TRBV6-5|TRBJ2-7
TGTGCCAGCAGTTATAGCGGGCTAGCGAGCCGGTACGAGCAGTACTTC
CASSYSGLASRYEQYF
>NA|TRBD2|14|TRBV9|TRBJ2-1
TGTGCCAGCAGCGCCAGACTAGCGGACAATGAGCAGTTCTTC
CASSARLADNEQFF
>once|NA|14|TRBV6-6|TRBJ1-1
TGTGCCAGCAGTCCCCCGGGGGCGGACACTGAAGCTTTCTTT
CASSPPGADTEAFF
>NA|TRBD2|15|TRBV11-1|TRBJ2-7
TGTGCCAGCAGCTTAGACGGGGGGGACTCCTACGAGCAGTACTTC
CASSLDGGDSYEQYF
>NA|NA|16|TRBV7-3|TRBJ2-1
TGTGCCAGCAGCCTGATGGTGTCGGGATTATACAATGAGCAGTTCTTC
CASSLMVSGLYNEQFF
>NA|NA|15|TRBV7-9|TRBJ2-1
TGTGCCAGCAGCCAGATTTTGGGCTCCTACAATGAGCAGTTCTTC
CASSQILGSYNEQFF
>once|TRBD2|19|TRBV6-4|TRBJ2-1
TGTGCCAGCAGTTCTACCGGGACTAGCGGCTTTAGCTCCTACAATGAGCAGTTCTTC
CASSSTGTSGFSSYNEQFF
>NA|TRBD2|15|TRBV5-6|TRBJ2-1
TGTGCCAGCAGCTTGGGGGGGGGAACCTACAATGAGCAGTTCTTC
CASSLGGGTYNEQFF
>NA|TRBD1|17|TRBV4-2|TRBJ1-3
TGTGCCAGCAGCCTTAATCCGGGACAGAACTCTGGAAACACCATATATTTT
CASSLNPGQNSGNTIYF
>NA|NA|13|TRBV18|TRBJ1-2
TGTGCCAGCTCAACAGGGAGTATGTCTGGCTACACCTTC
CASSTGSMSGYTF
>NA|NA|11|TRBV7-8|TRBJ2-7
TGTGCCAGCAGCTTTAGCACCGAGCAGTACTTC
CASSFSTEQYF
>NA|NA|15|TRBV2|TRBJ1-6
TGTGCCAGCAGTGCCTGGGACTCCGAAAATTCACCCCTCCACTTT
CASSAWDSENSPLHF
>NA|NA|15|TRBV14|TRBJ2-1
TGTGCCAGCAGCCCCGACAAGGGGATCAACAATGAGCAGTTCTTC
CASSPDKGINNEQFF
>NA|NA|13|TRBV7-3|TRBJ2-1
TGTGCCAGCCGGGGACTGTCAAACAATGAGCAGTTCTTC
CASRGLSNNEQFF
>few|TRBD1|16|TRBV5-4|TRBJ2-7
TGTGCCAGCAGCGCGTTTAGGCAGGGGGCCTTCTACGAGCAGTACTTC
CASSAFRQGAFYEQYF
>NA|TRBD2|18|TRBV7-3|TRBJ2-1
TGTGCCAGCAGCTTAAGGGGCGTAGGGACTAGCGACTACAATGAGCAGTTCTTC
CASSLRGVGTSDYNEQFF
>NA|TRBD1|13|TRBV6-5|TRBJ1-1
TGTGCCAGCCAGGGGGGTAGTCACACTGAAGCTTTCTTT
CASQGGSHTEAFF
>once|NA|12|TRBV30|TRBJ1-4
TGTGCCTGGTCCGGCAGGGCCGAAAAACTGTTTTTT
CAWSGRAEKLFF
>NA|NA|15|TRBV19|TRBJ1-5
TGTGCCAGTAGTATAGTTAAGGGCCGAGATCAGCCCCAGCATTTT
CASSIVKGRDQPQHF
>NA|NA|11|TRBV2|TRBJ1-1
TGTGCCAGCAGCGGGGTCCATGAAGCTTTCTTT
CASSGVHEAFF
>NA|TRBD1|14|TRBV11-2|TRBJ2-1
TGTGCCAGCAGCTTATCAGGGGGTTACAATGAGCAGTTCTTC
CASSLSGGYNEQFF
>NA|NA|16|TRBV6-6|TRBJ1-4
TGTGCCAGCAGGGGAAGGGACCCTGCAACTAATGAAAAACTGTTTTTT
CASRGRDPATNEKLFF
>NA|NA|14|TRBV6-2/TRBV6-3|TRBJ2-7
TGTGCCAGCAGTTCCAACAGGGACCCCTACGAGCAGTACTTC
CASSSNRDPYEQYF
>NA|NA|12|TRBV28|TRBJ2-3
TGTGCCAGTTCAGGGGCCACAGATACGCAGTATTTT
CASSGATDTQYF
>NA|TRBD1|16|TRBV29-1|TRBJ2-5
TGCAGCGTGGGGGAAACCTTTGGGACAGGCCAAGAGACCCAGTACTTC
CSVGETFGTGQETQYF
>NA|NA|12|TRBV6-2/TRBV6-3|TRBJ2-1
TGTGCCAGCAGTTTATCGTACAATGAGCAGTTCTTC
CASSLSYNEQFF
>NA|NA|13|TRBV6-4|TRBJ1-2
TGTGCCAGCTCGGGGAGCTTAGGCTATGGCTACACCTTC
CASSGSLGYGYTF
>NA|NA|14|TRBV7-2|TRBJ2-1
TGTGCCAGCAGCTTAGGGCCTAGTAACAATGAGCAGTTCTTC
CASSLGPSNNEQFF
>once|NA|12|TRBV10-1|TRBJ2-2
TGCGCCAGCAGTGTTAGATCCGGGGAGCTGTTTTTT
CASSVRSGELFF
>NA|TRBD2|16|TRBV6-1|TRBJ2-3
TGTGCCAGCAGTGAACTAGGCGGGAGCAGCACAGATACGCAGTATTTT
CASSELGGSSTDTQYF